These 11 T cell receptor beta chains were all obtained from the same sample, sequenced in a study of neurological immune-mediated disorders. TCRdb redid the calling of the 5' RACE reads with MiXCR, one entry per CDR3 protein. The sample holds about 38,000 distinct CDR3 sequences, over 8.5% seen once. Described time point: technical triplicate 1. Specimen: PBMCs. The receptors originated from a man between 60 and 75 years old with HTLV-1-associated myelopathy (HAM/TSP).

In its sample, this clonotype was seen many times. The gene calls are TRBV5-1 and TRBJ1-6, with D maybe TRBD1 (6 bases). The CDR3 extends over 15 amino acids. V gave up 4 bases and J gave up 7 bases, with 15 bases separating them. In germline, CDR1 is SGHRS, CDR2 YFSETQ. CDR3 sequence: CASSLRTVENSPLHF. CDR3 DNA: TGCGCCAGCAGCCTCCGGACAGTGGAAAATTCACCCCTCCACTTT.

In its sample, this clonotype was seen many times. The chain is built from TRBV5-1 and TRBJ2-1, with 8 nucleotides matching TRBD2. V was pared by 6 bases and J by 5 bases, with 13 bases of the junction left unmatched. This CDR3 region has 16 residues. Germline V gene data show CDR1 as SGHRS and CDR2 as YFSETQ. The CDR3 here is CASTPYRLAGDNEQFF. In DNA, the CDR3 is TGCGCCAGCACTCCATATAGGCTAGCGGGCGACAATGAGCAGTTCTTC.

The J gene is TRBJ1-2, the V gene TRBV20-1; D call uncertain. The CDR3 covers 12 residues. Per germline, CDR1 DFQATT and CDR2 SNEGSKA (reference sequence). CDR3 sequence (DNA): TGCAGGCCCCCCGGTGAGAACTATGGCTACACCTTC. This translates into CRPPGENYGYTF.

In this sample, this clonotype turned up many times. The rearrangement uses TRBV9 and TRBJ1-2; TRBD1 is a possible D gene (6 bases). CDR3 length: 14 amino acids. Germline CDR1 and CDR2: SGDLS and YYNGEE. V lost 4 bases, J lost 5 bases, and 15 bases lay in between. CDR3 sequence: CASSPDRGLYGYTF. The CDR3, as DNA: TGTGCCAGCAGCCCGGACAGAGGACTGTATGGCTACACCTTC.

This clonotype was counted at least ten times. The V and J genes are TRBV4-2 and TRBJ1-4, with D tentatively TRBD1 (5 bases). The CDR3 is 15 residues long. Germline CDR1 LGHNA, CDR2 YNFKEQ. V gave up 7 bases and J gave up 0 bases, with 12 bases separating them. CDR3 nucleotide sequence: TGTGCCAGCAAGGGAGACAGAACAACTAATGAAAAACTGTTTTTT. Amino acids: CASKGDRTTNEKLFF.

The sample holds many counts of this clonotype. The V gene is TRBV5-1, the J gene TRBJ2-7; TRBD1 is a possible D gene (6 bases). V dropped 0 bases and J dropped 3 bases, with 13 bases sitting between them. CDR3 length: 15 amino acids. Germline loops: CDR1 SGHRS, CDR2 YFSETQ. In DNA form, the CDR3 reads TGCGCCAGCAGCTTGGGGGACACTGGAATCTACGAGCAGTACTTC. It codes for CASSLGDTGIYEQYF.

This clonotype came up many times. The V and J genes are TRBV3-1 and TRBJ2-3; TRBD1 matches at 7 bases. V was pared by 2 bases and J by 4 bases, with 9 bases of the junction left unmatched. The V gene's germline CDR1 is LGHDT and CDR2 YNNKEL (reference sequence). The CDR3 is made up of 16 amino acids. The DNA of the CDR3 is TGTGCCAGCAGCCAAAGATACAGGGGCGTTCCAGATACGCAGTATTTT. Its protein product is CASSQRYRGVPDTQYF.

The chain has TRBV20-1 and TRBJ2-1, with D perhaps TRBD2 (6 bases). Germline loops: CDR1 DFQATT, CDR2 SNEGSKA (reference sequence). This CDR3 is built from 14 residues. V lost 5 bases and J 13 bases, leaving 24 bases between the germline ends. CDR3 protein: CSALQTSGRWDQFF. The CDR3 nucleotides are TGCAGTGCTCTCCAGACTAGTGGGAGGTGGGATCAGTTCTTC.

This clonotype was detected many times. The chain is built from TRBV29-1 and TRBJ2-2, with 8 positions matching TRBD1. The CDR3 runs 16 residues. V lost 7 bases, J lost 2 bases, and 12 bases stayed unmatched. Germline CDR1 is SQVTM and CDR2 is ANQGSEA. The CDR3 DNA reads TGCAGCGCTGGGAGGACAGGGATCCCAAACACCGGGGAGCTGTTTTTT. This codes for CSAGRTGIPNTGELFF.

This clonotype was counted ten times or more. The chain has TRBV5-1 and TRBJ1-1, with TRBD1 as a possible D gene (6 bases). CDR1 is SGHRS, CDR2 YFSETQ, per germline. The germline V and J ends were trimmed by 1 base and 2 bases, with 9 bases remaining between them. The CDR3 covers 14 residues. CDR3: CASSLRGGNTEAFF. The CDR3 DNA reads TGCGCCAGCAGCTTGCGAGGGGGTAACACTGAAGCTTTCTTT.

The sample holds many counts of this clonotype. V is TRBV4-2 and J is TRBJ2-3; D may be TRBD2 (6 bases). CDR1 is LGHNA and CDR2 is YNFKEQ in the germline V gene. Trimming took off 0 bases at V and 0 bases at J, with 16 bases between the two ends. The CDR3 is 18 amino acids. The CDR3, as DNA: TGTGCCAGCAGCCAAGAGGGCTTCGGAGCGGGTAGCACAGATACGCAGTATTTT. Translating gives CASSQEGFGAGSTDTQYF.